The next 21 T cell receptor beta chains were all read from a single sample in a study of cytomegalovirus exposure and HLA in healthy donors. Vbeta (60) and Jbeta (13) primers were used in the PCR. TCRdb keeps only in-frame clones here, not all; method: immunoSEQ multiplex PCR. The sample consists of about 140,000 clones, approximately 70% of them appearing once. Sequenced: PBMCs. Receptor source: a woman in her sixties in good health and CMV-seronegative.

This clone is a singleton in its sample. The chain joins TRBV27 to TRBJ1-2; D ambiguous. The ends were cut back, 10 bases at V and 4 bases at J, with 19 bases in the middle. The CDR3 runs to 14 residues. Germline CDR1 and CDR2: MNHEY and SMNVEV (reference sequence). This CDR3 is CATWARNVVYGYTF. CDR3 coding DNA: TGTGCCACCTGGGCCCGAAACGTGGTCTATGGCTACACCTTC.

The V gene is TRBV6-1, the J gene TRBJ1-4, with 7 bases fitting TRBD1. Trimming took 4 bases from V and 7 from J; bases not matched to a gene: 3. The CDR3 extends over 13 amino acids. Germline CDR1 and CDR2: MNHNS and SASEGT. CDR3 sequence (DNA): TGTGCCAGCAGTGGACAGGGAACTGAAAAACTGTTTTTT. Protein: CASSGQGTEKLFF.

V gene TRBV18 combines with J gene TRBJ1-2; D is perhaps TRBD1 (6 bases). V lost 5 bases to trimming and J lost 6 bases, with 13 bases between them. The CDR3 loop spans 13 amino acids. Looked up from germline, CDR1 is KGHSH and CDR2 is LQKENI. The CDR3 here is CASSGGAGDGYTF. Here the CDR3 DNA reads TGTGCCAGCTCAGGGGGGGCCGGTGATGGCTACACCTTC.

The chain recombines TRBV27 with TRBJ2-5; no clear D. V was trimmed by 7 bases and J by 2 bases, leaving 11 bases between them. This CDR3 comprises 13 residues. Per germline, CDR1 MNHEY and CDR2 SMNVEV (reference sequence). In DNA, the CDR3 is TGTGCCAGCACCCCCCCCGAGCAAGAGACCCAGTACTTC. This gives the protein CASTPPEQETQYF.

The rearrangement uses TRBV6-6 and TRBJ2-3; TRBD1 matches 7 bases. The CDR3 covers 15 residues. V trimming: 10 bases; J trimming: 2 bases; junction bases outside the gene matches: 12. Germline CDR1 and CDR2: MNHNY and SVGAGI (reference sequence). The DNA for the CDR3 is TGTGCCACTAACACGGGACAGTTTATCACAGATACGCAGTATTTT. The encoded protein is CATNTGQFITDTQYF.

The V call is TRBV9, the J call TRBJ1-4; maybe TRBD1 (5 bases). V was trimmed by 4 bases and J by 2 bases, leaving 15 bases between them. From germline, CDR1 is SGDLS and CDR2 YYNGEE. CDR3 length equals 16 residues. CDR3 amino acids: CASSLGGSVTNEKLFF. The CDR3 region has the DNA TGTGCCAGCAGCCTCGGGGGGTCGGTGACTAATGAAAAACTGTTTTTT.

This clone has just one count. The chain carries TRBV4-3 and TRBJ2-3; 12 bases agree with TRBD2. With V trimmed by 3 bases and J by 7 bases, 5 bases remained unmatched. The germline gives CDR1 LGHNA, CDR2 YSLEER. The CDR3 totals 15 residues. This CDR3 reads CASSQLAGGPHTQYF. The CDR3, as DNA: TGCGCCAGCAGCCAGCTAGCGGGGGGGCCGCATACGCAGTATTTT.

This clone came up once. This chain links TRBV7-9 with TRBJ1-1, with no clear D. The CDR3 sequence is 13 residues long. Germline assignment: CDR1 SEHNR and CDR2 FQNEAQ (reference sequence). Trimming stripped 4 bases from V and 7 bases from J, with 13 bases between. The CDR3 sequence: CASSSSVNYEAFF. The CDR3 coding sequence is TGTGCCAGCAGCTCAAGCGTAAATTATGAAGCTTTCTTT.

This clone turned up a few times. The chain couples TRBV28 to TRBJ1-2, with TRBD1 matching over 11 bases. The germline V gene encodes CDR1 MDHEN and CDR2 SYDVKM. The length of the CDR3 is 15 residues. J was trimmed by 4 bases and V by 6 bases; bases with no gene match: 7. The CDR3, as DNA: TGTGCCAGCAGGGACAGGGGGCGCCTGGGCTATGGCTACACCTTC. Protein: CASRDRGRLGYGYTF.

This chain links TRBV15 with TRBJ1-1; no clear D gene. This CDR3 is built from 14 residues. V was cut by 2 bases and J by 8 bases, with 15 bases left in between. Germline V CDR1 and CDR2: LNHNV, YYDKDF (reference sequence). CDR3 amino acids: CATSRLRVTNEAFF. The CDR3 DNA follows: TGTGCCACCAGCAGATTGAGGGTTACAAACGAAGCTTTCTTT.

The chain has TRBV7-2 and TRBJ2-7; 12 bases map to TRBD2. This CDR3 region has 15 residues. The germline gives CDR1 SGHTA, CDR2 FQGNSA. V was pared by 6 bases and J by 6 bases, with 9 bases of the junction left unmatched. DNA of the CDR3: TGTGCCAGCAGTCGGACTAGCGGGACTCAGGGCGAGCAGTACTTC. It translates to CASSRTSGTQGEQYF.

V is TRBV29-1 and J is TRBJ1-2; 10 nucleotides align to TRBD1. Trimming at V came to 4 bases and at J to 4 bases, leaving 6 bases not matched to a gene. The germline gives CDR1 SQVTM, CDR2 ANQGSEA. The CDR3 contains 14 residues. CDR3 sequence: CSVGDRGLIYGYTF. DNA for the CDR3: TGCAGCGTTGGGGACAGGGGCTTAATCTATGGCTACACCTTC.

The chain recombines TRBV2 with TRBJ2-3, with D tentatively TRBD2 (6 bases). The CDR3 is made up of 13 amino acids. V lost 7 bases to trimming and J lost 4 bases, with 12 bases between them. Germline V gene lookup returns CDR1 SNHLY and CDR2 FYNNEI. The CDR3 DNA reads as TGTGCCAGCAATCGCGGGATGGCAGATACGCAGTATTTT. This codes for CASNRGMADTQYF. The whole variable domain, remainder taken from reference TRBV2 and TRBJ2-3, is EPEVTQTPSHQVTQMGQEVILRCVPISNHLYFYWYRQILGQKVEFLVSFYNNEISEKSEIFDDQFSVERPDGSNFTLKIRSTKLEDSAMYFCASNRGMADTQYFGPGTRLTVL.

The CDR3 sequence is CASSVGRGEAFF. In DNA form, the CDR3 reads TGTGCCAGCAGCGTAGGTAGAGGTGAAGCTTTCTTT. V gene TRBV9 combines with J gene TRBJ1-1; D is unresolved. The CDR3 has 12 residues. Per the germline V gene, CDR1 is SGDLS and CDR2 is YYNGEE. The ends were cut back, 0 bases at V and 7 bases at J, with 7 bases in the middle. Variable domain in full (rest from reference TRBV9 and TRBJ1-1): DSGVTQTPKHLITATGQRVTLRCSPRSGDLSVYWYQQSLDQGLQFLIQYYNGEERAKGNILERFSAQQFPDLHSELNLSSLELGDSALYFCASSVGRGEAFFGQGTRLTVV.

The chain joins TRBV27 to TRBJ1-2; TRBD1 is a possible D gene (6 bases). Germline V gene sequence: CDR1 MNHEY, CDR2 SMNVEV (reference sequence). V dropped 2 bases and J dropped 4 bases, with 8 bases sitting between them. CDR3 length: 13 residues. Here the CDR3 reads CASSLGQSYGYTF. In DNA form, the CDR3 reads TGTGCCAGCAGTTTAGGACAGTCCTATGGCTACACCTTC.

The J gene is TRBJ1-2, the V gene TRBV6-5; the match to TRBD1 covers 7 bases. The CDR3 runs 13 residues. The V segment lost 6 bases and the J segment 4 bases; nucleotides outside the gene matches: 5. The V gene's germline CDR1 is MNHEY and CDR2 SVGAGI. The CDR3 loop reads CASSIQGVYGYTF. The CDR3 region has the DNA TGTGCCAGCAGCATCCAGGGGGTCTATGGCTACACCTTC.

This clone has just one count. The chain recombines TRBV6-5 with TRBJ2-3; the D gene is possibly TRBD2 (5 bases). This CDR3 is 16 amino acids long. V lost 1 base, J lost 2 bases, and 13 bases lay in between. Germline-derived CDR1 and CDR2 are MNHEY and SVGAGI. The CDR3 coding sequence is TGTGCCAGCAGTTACTTAAAGGGCGGGTCCACAGATACGCAGTATTTT. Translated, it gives CASSYLKGGSTDTQYF.

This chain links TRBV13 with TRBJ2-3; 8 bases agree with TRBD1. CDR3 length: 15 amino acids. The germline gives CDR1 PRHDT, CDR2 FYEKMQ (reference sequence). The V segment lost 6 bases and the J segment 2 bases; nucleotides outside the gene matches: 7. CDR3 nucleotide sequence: TGTGCCAGCAGGGAACAGGGGGGTCCCACAGATACGCAGTATTTT. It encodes CASREQGGPTDTQYF.

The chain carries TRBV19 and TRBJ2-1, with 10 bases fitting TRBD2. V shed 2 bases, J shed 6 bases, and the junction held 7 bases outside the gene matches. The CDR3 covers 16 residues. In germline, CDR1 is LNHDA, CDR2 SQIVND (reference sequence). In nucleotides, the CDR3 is TGTGCCAGTAGTATAAGGGCTAGCGGGAGTCCCAATGAGCAGTTCTTC. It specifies CASSIRASGSPNEQFF.

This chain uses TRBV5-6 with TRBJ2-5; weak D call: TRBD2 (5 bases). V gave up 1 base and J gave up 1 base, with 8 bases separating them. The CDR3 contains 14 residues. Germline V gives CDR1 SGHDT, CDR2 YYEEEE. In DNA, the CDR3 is TGTGCCAGCAGCTTGCGAGGGTCCCAAGAGACCCAGTACTTC. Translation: CASSLRGSQETQYF.

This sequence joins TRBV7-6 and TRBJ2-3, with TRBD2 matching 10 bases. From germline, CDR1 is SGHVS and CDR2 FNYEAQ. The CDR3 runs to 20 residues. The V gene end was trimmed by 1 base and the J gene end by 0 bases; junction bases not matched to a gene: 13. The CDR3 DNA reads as TGTGCCAGCAGCTTAGAGGCTAGCGGGGGCATGACAACTAGCACAGATACGCAGTATTTT. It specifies CASSLEASGGMTTSTDTQYF.